This T cell receptor (beta chain) was profiled in a study of T cell responses to AZD1222 COVID-19 vaccine. Study at large: Combined were second doses at about 4 or about 12 weeks.

This clone was counted once. The antigen remains undetermined. Profiling relied on immunoSEQ multiplex PCR, and the TCRdb table lists in-frame clones only, not all of them. The table records 95,000 to 150,000 clones, more than 75% of them present only once. The study's findings and limits: The donor cohort was predominantly white British with a female majority, and clonal diversity may have been underestimated.

Losses at the gene ends were 5 bases for V and 0 bases for J; bases not matched to a gene: 5. Looked up from germline, CDR1 is SNHLY and CDR2 is FYNNEI. This CDR3 is 15 amino acids long. The sequence came from an adult in good health. The rearrangement links TRBV2 to TRBJ1-2; 8 bases line up with TRBD1. Here the sequenced sample was peripheral blood, taken on day 0 of AZD1222 vaccination. In DNA, the CDR3 is TGTGCCAGCAGTTTTACAGGGGGTTCTAACTATGGCTACACCTTC. This sequence encodes CASSFTGGSNYGYTF.